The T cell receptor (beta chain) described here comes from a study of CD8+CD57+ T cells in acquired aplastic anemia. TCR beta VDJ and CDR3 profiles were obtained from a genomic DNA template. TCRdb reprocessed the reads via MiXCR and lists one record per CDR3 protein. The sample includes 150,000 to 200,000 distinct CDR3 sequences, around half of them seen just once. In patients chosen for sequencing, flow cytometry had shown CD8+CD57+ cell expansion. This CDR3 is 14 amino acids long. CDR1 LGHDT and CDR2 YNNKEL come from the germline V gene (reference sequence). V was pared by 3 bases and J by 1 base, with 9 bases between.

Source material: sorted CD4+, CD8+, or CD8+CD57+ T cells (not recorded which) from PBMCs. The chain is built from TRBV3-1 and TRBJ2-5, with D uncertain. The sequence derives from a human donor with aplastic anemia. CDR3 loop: CASSQKTVQETQYF. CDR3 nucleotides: TGTGCCAGCAGCCAGAAGACGGTCCAAGAGACCCAGTACTTC.